Detailed here is one T cell receptor beta chain. Its antigen remains unidentified. These data originate in a study of T cell responses to AZD1222 COVID-19 vaccine. Profiling relied on immunoSEQ multiplex PCR, and the TCRdb table lists in-frame clones only, not all of them. Among 240,000 or so clones, roughly 93% were seen once, and the ten largest hold around 0.6%. Study results and caveats: Repertoires were sampled only after the peak T cell response.

Germline CDR1 SGHTS, CDR2 YDEGEE. Trimming took 0 bases from V and 2 from J; bases not matched to a gene: 3. The CDR3 contains 16 residues. The receptor comes from an adult in good health. This chain uses TRBV5-8 with TRBJ1-3; 9 nucleotides align to TRBD1. The source was peripheral blood, collected on day 0 of AZD1222 vaccination. The CDR3 region is CASSLEGTGTGNTIYF. CDR3 bases: TGTGCCAGCAGCTTGGAGGGGACAGGGACTGGAAACACCATATATTTT.